This T cell receptor (beta chain) was sequenced in a study of technical replicates of blood from four donors. Libraries were prepared by immunoSEQ multiplex PCR; TCRdb keeps only in-frame clonotypes and omits some of them. The repertoire consists of some 70,000 clones, with around 94% occurring once and the leading ten covering under 0.5%. The CDR3 has 16 residues. Germline assignment: CDR1 WNHNN and CDR2 SYGVQD (reference sequence). Trimming cost V 2 bases and J 0 bases, with 12 bases left between them. The sequencing sample was made of T cells isolated from PBMCs. The chain recombines TRBV10-1 with TRBJ2-3; perhaps TRBD2 as D (5 bases). The TCR comes from a human donor in good health. The CDR3 protein is CASSEDYRPSTDTQYF. In DNA, the CDR3 is TGCGCCAGCAGTGAGGACTACCGACCTAGCACAGATACGCAGTATTTT.